This TCR beta chain was recorded in a study of T cell responses to AZD1222 COVID-19 vaccine. Study-wide results and limits: Donors were largely white British and mainly female; clonal diversity was possibly underestimated.

On this clone: The antigen remains unidentified.

Sequenced by immunoSEQ multiplex PCR; TCRdb stores in-frame clones only, minus some. The profile shows 200,000 to 250,000 clones, less than 95% of them singletons. Germline V gene lookup returns CDR1 SGHRS and CDR2 YFSETQ. Trimming removed 4 bases from V and 5 bases from J, with 12 bases in between. The CDR3 sequence is 13 residues long. This clonotype was sampled from an adult who received the MenACWY meningococcal vaccine as a control. Here the sequenced sample was peripheral blood, taken 28 days after the second dose of the MenACWY control vaccine. The rearrangement uses TRBV5-1 and TRBJ1-1; D is ambiguous. The CDR3 here is CASSPEKQTEAFF. The CDR3, as DNA: TGCGCCAGCAGCCCGGAGAAACAGACTGAAGCTTTCTTT.